What follows is one T cell receptor beta chain and its context. Its antigen is unknown. A read error is possible here, since a much larger clone lies one base away. The length of the CDR3 is 12 residues. Germline assignment: CDR1 MNHNS and CDR2 SASEGT. V shed 2 bases and J shed 11 bases, with 12 bases lying between them. Each donor gave roughly 9.1 milliliters of peripheral blood. These data are taken from a study of blood T cells in healthy people across ages. Study results and limitations: Because sorting was not performed, PBMCs prevented conclusive naive versus antigen-experienced comparison. Among long-lived donors, naive CD4+ cells were more numerous and diversity higher than in aged donors.

The second PCR ran roughly 6 to 12 cycles with a sample-barcoded 5' primer and J-beta primers. A template-switch adaptor containing 12 random nucleotides labeled each cDNA molecule. Each CDR3 protein gets one entry after TCRdb re-called the 5' RACE reads with MiXCR. The profile shows around 870,000 distinct CDR3 sequences, about 30% of them singletons. The chain combines TRBV6-1 with TRBJ2-5, with unresolved D. Sequencing was performed on blood. This clonotype originated in a woman of 80 years or more in good health. This CDR3 is CASSELRNEQYF. CDR3 in DNA: TGTGCCAGCAGTGAATTGAGGAATGAGCAGTACTTC.